The rows below give T cell receptor beta chains drawn from one sample of a study of T-cell reconstitution after alpha-beta-depleted transplantation in children. TCRdb used MiXCR to reprocess the PCR reads, holding one entry per CDR3 protein. Among about 980,000 distinct CDR3 sequences listed, roughly 29% were seen once. The sample in question was PBMCs, mostly from graft donor cells, obtained 360 days after TCRalphabeta/CD19-depleted stem cell transplant. Receptors originate from a boy less than two years old who had a stem cell transplant for SCID, so the T cells may come from the graft donor. Both conserved end residues are part of each CDR3. Each record gives: J gene, clone size, CDR3 length, V gene, D gene, CDR3 protein, CDR3 DNA. The D gene is left open where the match is weak. The size field is filled for only some rows; it gives once, few, many or a size class.

TRBJ2-7 | few | 10 | TRBV27 | NA | CASGRYEQYF | TGTGCCAGCGGCCGCTACGAGCAGTACTTC
TRBJ2-1 | NA | 15 | TRBV12-3/TRBV12-4 | TRBD2 | CASRRGTSDSNEQFF | TGTGCCAGCAGACGCGGGACTAGCGACAGCAATGAGCAGTTCTTC
TRBJ2-4 | NA | 15 | TRBV5-1 | NA | CASSLPTGEGNIQYF | TGCGCCAGCAGCCTCCCGACAGGGGAGGGAAACATTCAGTACTTC
TRBJ2-7 | few | 16 | TRBV6-5 | TRBD2 | CASSRAGEISSYEQYF | TGTGCCAGCAGCCGGGCGGGGGAGATCAGCTCCTACGAGCAGTACTTC
TRBJ2-1 | NA | 16 | TRBV7-8 | NA | CASSRPSGATSNEQFF | TGTGCCAGCAGCCGTCCCAGTGGCGCAACGAGCAATGAGCAGTTCTTC
TRBJ1-5 | NA | 14 | TRBV15 | NA | CATSIPGASQPQHF | TGTGCCACCAGCATCCCAGGGGCAAGCCAGCCCCAGCATTTT
TRBJ2-5 | NA | 16 | TRBV5-1 | NA | CASSLAPPGVQETQYF | TGCGCCAGCAGCTTGGCACCCCCAGGGGTCCAAGAGACCCAGTACTTC
TRBJ2-1 | few | 17 | TRBV12-3/TRBV12-4 | TRBD1 | CASSEGTGLSSYNEQFF | TGTGCCAGCAGTGAGGGGACAGGACTCAGCTCCTACAATGAGCAGTTCTTC
TRBJ2-3 | few | 16 | TRBV12-3/TRBV12-4 | TRBD2 | CASSSLTSAFTDTQYF | TGTGCCAGCAGTTCCCTGACTAGCGCCTTCACAGATACGCAGTATTTT
TRBJ1-2 | few | 15 | TRBV5-1 | NA | CASSPETVRDYGYTF | TGCGCCAGCAGCCCAGAAACGGTCAGGGACTATGGCTACACCTTC
TRBJ1-5 | few | 15 | TRBV5-5 | NA | CASSLGAASNQPQHF | TGTGCCAGCAGCTTGGGGGCCGCTAGCAATCAGCCCCAGCATTTT
TRBJ2-7 | few | 12 | TRBV10-3 | NA | CAISDRAGEQYF | TGTGCCATCAGTGACCGTGCAGGAGAGCAGTACTTC
TRBJ2-1 | NA | 16 | TRBV18 | NA | CASSPRFPGLDNEQFF | TGTGCCAGCTCACCACGATTCCCTGGACTTGACAATGAGCAGTTCTTC
TRBJ2-1 | few | 11 | TRBV18 | NA | CASSSGALWFF | TGTGCCAGCTCGTCCGGCGCGCTATGGTTCTTC
TRBJ1-4 | NA | 12 | TRBV20-1 | NA | CSARDDREKLFF | TGCAGTGCTAGAGATGATAGGGAAAAACTGTTTTTT
TRBJ2-1 | many | 17 | TRBV3-1 | TRBD2 | CASSQGVLAVVYNEQFF | TGTGCCAGCAGCCAAGGCGTACTAGCGGTCGTATACAATGAGCAGTTCTTC
TRBJ2-7 | few | 13 | TRBV28 | NA | CASSQSKTGSAYF | TGTGCCAGCAGTCAGTCCAAGACAGGTAGCGCGTACTTC
TRBJ2-3 | few | 14 | TRBV7-2 | TRBD1 | CASSPGTVQDTQYF | TGTGCCAGCAGCCCCGGGACAGTTCAGGATACGCAGTATTTT
TRBJ2-4 | few | 15 | TRBV4-2 | TRBD1 | CASSHLGTGANIQYF | TGTGCCAGCAGCCACCTAGGGACAGGGGCTAACATTCAGTACTTC
TRBJ2-5 | NA | 15 | TRBV12-3/TRBV12-4 | TRBD2 | CASSPVSLARETQYF | TGTGCCAGCAGTCCCGTGTCACTAGCGCGGGAGACCCAGTACTTC
TRBJ1-2 | few | 13 | TRBV7-8 | NA | CASSLLPDYGYTF | TGTGCCAGCAGCTTACTTCCGGACTATGGCTACACCTTC
TRBJ2-2 | NA | 17 | TRBV4-2 | NA | CASSRRLDSKNTGELFF | TGTGCCAGCAGCCGCCGGTTGGACAGCAAGAACACCGGGGAGCTGTTTTTT
TRBJ2-3 | few | 16 | TRBV27 | NA | CASSPRVVGFTDTQYF | TGTGCCAGCAGTCCTAGGGTAGTAGGATTCACAGATACGCAGTATTTT
TRBJ2-3 | few | 16 | TRBV6-1 | TRBD1 | CASSQGGDRGTDTQYF | TGTGCCAGCAGCCAAGGAGGGGACAGGGGCACAGATACGCAGTATTTT
TRBJ2-1 | NA | 14 | TRBV20-1 | TRBD1 | CSAHRDRGSNEQFF | TGCAGTGCTCACCGGGACAGGGGTTCCAATGAGCAGTTCTTC
TRBJ2-5 | once | 15 | TRBV12-3/TRBV12-4 | NA | CASSSLGSAKETQYF | TGTGCCAGCAGTTCCCTGGGTAGCGCCAAAGAGACCCAGTACTTC
TRBJ1-1 | NA | 14 | TRBV7-9 | TRBD1 | CASTPGGEATEAFF | TGTGCCAGCACTCCAGGGGGGGAGGCCACTGAAGCTTTCTTT
TRBJ1-2 | NA | 13 | TRBV4-2 | NA | CASSQDPSYGYTF | TGTGCCAGCAGCCAAGATCCCAGCTATGGCTACACCTTC
TRBJ1-4 | NA | 15 | TRBV24-1 | NA | CATSDPDSPHEKLFF | TGTGCCACCAGTGATCCGGACAGCCCTCATGAAAAACTGTTTTTT
TRBJ1-5 | NA | 14 | TRBV15 | NA | CATSREQGSGPQHF | TGTGCCACCAGCAGGGAACAGGGTTCTGGGCCCCAGCATTTT
TRBJ2-2 | NA | 14 | TRBV12-3/TRBV12-4 | NA | CASRVIGNTGELFF | TGTGCCAGCCGCGTAATTGGAAACACCGGGGAGCTGTTTTTT
TRBJ1-1 | few | 14 | TRBV29-1 | NA | CSVEGKLRNTEAFF | TGCAGCGTTGAGGGGAAACTCAGGAACACTGAAGCTTTCTTT
TRBJ2-7 | few | 16 | TRBV12-3/TRBV12-4 | TRBD1 | CASSYTGTGGNYEQYF | TGTGCCAGCAGTTATACCGGGACAGGGGGCAACTACGAGCAGTACTTC
TRBJ2-1 | NA | 14 | TRBV10-3 | TRBD2 | CAISGLAGDNEQFF | TGTGCCATCAGTGGGCTAGCGGGCGACAATGAGCAGTTCTTC
TRBJ2-3 | few | 16 | TRBV24-1 | NA | CATSDFVQGVTDTQYF | TGTGCCACCAGTGATTTTGTACAGGGAGTTACAGATACGCAGTATTTT
TRBJ2-5 | NA | 13 | TRBV5-6 | NA | CASSSLDRKTQYF | TGTGCCAGCAGCAGCCTGGACCGCAAGACCCAGTACTTC
TRBJ2-7 | few | 12 | TRBV27 | NA | CASSFWGFEQYF | TGTGCCAGCAGTTTCTGGGGGTTCGAGCAGTACTTC
TRBJ2-1 | few | 15 | TRBV6-2/TRBV6-3 | NA | CASSYGLVYYNEQFF | TGTGCCAGCAGTTACGGGCTAGTTTACTACAATGAGCAGTTCTTC
TRBJ2-7 | NA | 15 | TRBV7-9 | TRBD1 | CASSLGQGALYEQYF | TGTGCCAGCAGCTTAGGGCAGGGGGCCCTCTACGAGCAGTACTTC
TRBJ1-1 | many | 12 | TRBV7-9 | TRBD1 | CASSPGGGEAFF | TGTGCCAGCTCACCAGGGGGTGGTGAAGCTTTCTTT
TRBJ2-3 | NA | 22 | TRBV11-2 | TRBD2 | CASSLDRLDWTSGPQSTDTQYF | TGTGCCAGCAGCTTAGATCGGCTAGATTGGACTAGCGGACCTCAAAGCACAGATACGCAGTATTTT
TRBJ2-7 | NA | 16 | TRBV12-3/TRBV12-4 | NA | CASSPPPRGGRYEQYF | TGTGCCAGCAGTCCCCCCCCCCGCGGGGGCAGGTACGAGCAGTACTTC
TRBJ2-2 | many | 17 | TRBV4-1 | TRBD1 | CASSQGGQGSVIGELFF | TGCGCCAGCAGCCAAGGCGGACAGGGTTCCGTCATCGGGGAGCTGTTTTTT
TRBJ2-2 | NA | 15 | TRBV4-2 | NA | CASSQWGADTGELFF | TGTGCCAGCAGCCAATGGGGCGCGGACACCGGGGAGCTGTTTTTT
TRBJ2-7 | many | 14 | TRBV29-1 | NA | CSVGITGTSYEQYF | TGCAGCGTTGGGATAACAGGGACCAGCTACGAGCAGTACTTC
TRBJ2-7 | few | 14 | TRBV18 | TRBD1 | CASSPLGQGDEQYF | TGTGCCAGCTCACCATTGGGACAGGGGGACGAGCAGTACTTC
TRBJ2-7 | NA | 15 | TRBV6-1 | TRBD1 | CASSPYRGRSYEQYF | TGTGCCAGCAGTCCATACAGGGGGCGGTCCTACGAGCAGTACTTC
TRBJ2-7 | NA | 15 | TRBV20-1 | NA | CSALNRGTLSAEQYF | TGCAGTGCACTAAACCGAGGGACCTTGAGTGCCGAGCAGTACTTC
TRBJ2-3 | NA | 13 | TRBV2 | NA | CASRLDRTDTQYF | TGTGCCAGCCGACTAGATCGCACAGATACGCAGTATTTT
TRBJ2-1 | few | 13 | TRBV24-1 | NA | CATSRGGENEQFF | TGTGCCACCAGCCGGGGTGGAGAGAATGAGCAGTTCTTC
TRBJ2-3 | NA | 17 | TRBV7-8 | TRBD2 | CASSPILAGAYTDTQYF | TGTGCCAGCAGCCCGATCCTAGCGGGGGCATACACAGATACGCAGTATTTT
TRBJ2-5 | once | 13 | TRBV4-3 | NA | CASSLVTSETQYF | TGCGCCAGCAGCCTCGTCACTTCGGAGACCCAGTACTTC
TRBJ1-2 | few | 13 | TRBV12-3/TRBV12-4 | NA | CASSLTGEYGYTF | TGTGCCAGCAGTTTAACGGGGGAGTATGGCTACACCTTC
TRBJ1-3 | NA | 14 | TRBV20-1 | NA | CSASDPNSGNTIYF | TGCAGTGCATCGGACCCCAACTCTGGAAACACCATATATTTT
TRBJ2-2 | many | 13 | TRBV6-6 | NA | CASSYEGGGELFF | TGTGCCAGCAGTTACGAGGGCGGCGGGGAGCTGTTTTTT
TRBJ2-7 | few | 13 | TRBV5-1 | TRBD1 | CASRLDRPYEQYF | TGCGCCAGCAGACTGGACAGGCCCTACGAGCAGTACTTC
TRBJ1-1 | NA | 16 | TRBV5-1 | NA | CASSLRVGQSNTEAFF | TGCGCCAGCAGCTTGAGAGTCGGTCAGTCCAACACTGAAGCTTTCTTT
TRBJ2-1 | few | 14 | TRBV15 | NA | CATSRDWAYNEQFF | TGTGCCACCAGCAGAGATTGGGCCTACAATGAGCAGTTCTTC
TRBJ2-7 | NA | 15 | TRBV7-2 | TRBD1 | CASSDRGVGPYEQYF | TGTGCCAGCAGCGACAGGGGGGTGGGTCCCTACGAGCAGTACTTC
TRBJ2-3 | few | 14 | TRBV2 | NA | CASSEGRGRYTQYF | TGTGCCAGCAGTGAAGGCAGGGGCCGGTATACGCAGTATTTT